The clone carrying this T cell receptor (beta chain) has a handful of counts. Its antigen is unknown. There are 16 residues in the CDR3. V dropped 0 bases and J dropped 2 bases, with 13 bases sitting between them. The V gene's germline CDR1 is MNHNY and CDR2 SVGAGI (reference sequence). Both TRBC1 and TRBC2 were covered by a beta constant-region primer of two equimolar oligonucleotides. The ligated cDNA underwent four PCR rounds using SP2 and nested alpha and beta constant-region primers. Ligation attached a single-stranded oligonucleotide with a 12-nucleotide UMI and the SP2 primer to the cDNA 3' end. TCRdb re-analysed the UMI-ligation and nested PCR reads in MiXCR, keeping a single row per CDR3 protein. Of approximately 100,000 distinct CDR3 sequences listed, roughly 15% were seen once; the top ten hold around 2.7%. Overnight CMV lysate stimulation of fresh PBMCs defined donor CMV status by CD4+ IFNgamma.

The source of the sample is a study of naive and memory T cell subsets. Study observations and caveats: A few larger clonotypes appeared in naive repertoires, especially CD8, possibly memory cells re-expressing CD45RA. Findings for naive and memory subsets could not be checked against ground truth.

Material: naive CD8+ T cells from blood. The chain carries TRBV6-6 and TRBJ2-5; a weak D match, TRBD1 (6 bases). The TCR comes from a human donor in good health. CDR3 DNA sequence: TGTGCCAGCAGTTACTCGGGGGCTCGCGGACAAGAGACCCAGTACTTC. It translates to CASSYSGARGQETQYF.